A selection of T cell receptor beta chains follows, all from one sample in a study of blood T cell repertoires in COVID-19. The protocol was immunoSEQ multiplex PCR, while the TCRdb copy is restricted to in-frame clones and leaves out a portion. The table includes 100,000 to 150,000 clones, about 88% detected once. Sample: peripheral blood. The receptors here all came from a human donor in a cohort sampled during active COVID-19. CDR3s include the opening cysteine and the closing phenylalanine or tryptophan. The D gene is left open where the match is weak. Part of the rows lack a size; the others show once, few, many or a class for expanded clones.

abundance,v_gene,d_gene,j_gene,CDR3aa,CDR3nt
once,TRBV5-4,TRBD1,TRBJ2-2,CASSRGQGVKSNTGELFF,TGTGCCAGCAGCCGGGGACAGGGAGTAAAGTCGAACACCGGGGAGCTGTTTTTT
.,TRBV19,.,TRBJ2-7,CASSGGSYEQYF,TGTGCCAGTAGCGGGGGATCCTACGAGCAGTACTTC
once,TRBV9,TRBD2,TRBJ2-5,CASSGGLEAGTQYF,TGTGCCAGCAGCGGCGGACTAGAGGCTGGGACCCAGTACTTC
.,TRBV4-1,TRBD1,TRBJ1-1,CASSQAGQGALAFF,TGCGCCAGCAGCCAAGCCGGACAGGGGGCTCTGGCTTTCTTT
.,TRBV6-6,.,TRBJ2-3,CASSSYTDTQYF,TGTGCCAGCAGTTCCTATACAGATACGCAGTATTTT
.,TRBV10-3,TRBD1,TRBJ2-1,CAISNRGQRGYDEQFF,TGTGCCATAAGCAACAGGGGGCAGCGGGGTTACGATGAGCAGTTCTTC
.,TRBV11-1,.,TRBJ2-2,CASSLGAGELFF,TGTGCCAGCAGTCTAGGGGCCGGGGAGCTGTTTTTT
few,TRBV7-9,TRBD1,TRBJ2-5,CASSPRDRVGETQYF,TGTGCCAGCAGCCCAAGGGACAGGGTAGGGGAGACCCAGTACTTC
.,TRBV5-6,.,TRBJ2-7,CASSLVVRVGYEQYF,TGTGCCAGCAGCTTGGTGGTGAGGGTCGGCTACGAGCAGTACTTC
.,TRBV9,TRBD2,TRBJ2-5,CASSVGASGSGETQYF,TGTGCCAGCAGCGTAGGGGCTAGCGGGAGTGGTGAGACCCAGTACTTC
few,TRBV2,.,TRBJ1-5,CASSRVNQPQHF,TGTGCCAGCAGTCGGGTCAATCAGCCCCAGCATTTT
.,TRBV5-1,TRBD1,TRBJ2-2,CASRTGTGYTGELFF,TGCGCCTCGAGGACCGGGACAGGGTACACCGGGGAGCTGTTTTTT
.,TRBV5-4,TRBD1,TRBJ1-4,CASSTDRGANEKLFF,TGTGCCAGCAGCACGGACAGGGGTGCTAATGAAAAACTGTTTTTT
.,TRBV5-6,.,TRBJ1-4,CASSNEGIEKLFF,TGTGCCAGCAGCAACGAGGGCATAGAAAAACTGTTTTTT
.,TRBV12-3/TRBV12-4,.,TRBJ2-5,CASRPRSQETQYF,TGTGCCAGCAGGCCCAGGTCCCAAGAGACCCAGTACTTC
once,TRBV6-5,.,TRBJ2-1,CASSYSGGTGNNEQFF,TGTGCCAGCAGTTACTCTGGCGGAACCGGAAACAATGAGCAGTTCTTC
.,TRBV6-5,.,TRBJ1-6,CASSYSSRVPNSPLHF,TGTGCCAGCAGTTACTCCAGCAGGGTCCCAAACTCACCCCTCCACTTT
.,TRBV7-9,.,TRBJ2-3,CASSHRQTDTQYF,TGTGCCAGCAGCCACCGACAGACAGATACGCAGTATTTT
.,TRBV7-6,TRBD1,TRBJ1-4,CASSLEGGADEKLFF,TGTGCCAGCAGCTTAGAAGGGGGCGCGGATGAAAAACTGTTTTTT
.,TRBV6-5,.,TRBJ2-5,CASRADRAGETQYF,TGTGCCAGCAGGGCGGACAGAGCGGGGGAGACCCAGTACTTC
.,TRBV20-1,.,TRBJ1-3,CSASRGSGNTIYF,TGCAGTGCTAGTCGGGGCTCTGGAAACACCATATATTTT
once,TRBV2,.,TRBJ2-7,CASSEGVAAYEQYF,TGTGCCAGCAGTGAAGGGGTTGCGGCCTACGAGCAGTACTTC
few,TRBV28,TRBD2,TRBJ2-3,CASRWTSRTTDTQYF,TGTGCCAGCAGGTGGACTAGCAGAACCACAGATACGCAGTATTTT
.,TRBV18,TRBD2,TRBJ2-7,CASSPGTSGRLEQYF,TGTGCCAGCTCACCAGGAACTAGCGGGAGGCTCGAGCAGTACTTC
.,TRBV25-1,TRBD1,TRBJ2-7,CASTKGTGGGSYEQYF,TGTGCCAGCACTAAAGGGACAGGAGGAGGGTCGTACGAGCAGTACTTC
.,TRBV6-2/TRBV6-3,.,TRBJ2-7,CASSYLPNSRYEQYF,TGTGCCAGCAGTTACTTACCAAACTCACGTTACGAGCAGTACTTC
.,TRBV7-9,.,TRBJ2-7,CASSLRGQNYEQYF,TGTGCCAGCAGCTTAAGAGGGCAGAATTACGAGCAGTACTTC
.,TRBV24-1,.,TRBJ2-1,CATSDFGRTYNEQFF,TGTGCCACCAGTGATTTTGGTAGAACCTACAATGAGCAGTTCTTC
.,TRBV11-2,TRBD2,TRBJ2-5,CASSPRGGTETQYF,TGTGCCAGCAGCCCGCGCGGGGGTACAGAGACCCAGTACTTC
.,TRBV18,TRBD1,TRBJ1-1,CASSPRGTGNTEAFF,TGTGCCAGCTCACCACGCGGGACAGGGAACACTGAAGCTTTCTTT
.,TRBV5-4,.,TRBJ2-2,CASSFGGTGELFF,TGTGCCAGCAGCTTCGGAGGGACCGGGGAGCTGTTTTTT
.,TRBV5-6,TRBD1,TRBJ2-5,CASSWDSQETQYF,TGTGCCAGCAGCTGGGACAGCCAAGAGACCCAGTACTTC
.,TRBV9,.,TRBJ1-5,CASSVGAISNQPQHF,TGTGCCAGCAGCGTAGGGGCGATAAGCAATCAGCCCCAGCATTTT
.,TRBV6-5,TRBD1,TRBJ1-2,CASRAQPGQGYGYTF,TGTGCCAGCAGGGCCCAACCGGGACAGGGGTATGGCTACACCTTC
.,TRBV2,TRBD1,TRBJ2-7,CASSRGTGTYEQYF,TGTGCCAGCAGTCGGGGGACAGGGACGTACGAGCAGTACTTC
.,TRBV7-7,TRBD1,TRBJ2-5,CASSPATGKGTQYF,TGTGCTAGCAGCCCAGCGACAGGGAAAGGGACCCAGTACTTC
.,TRBV5-1,TRBD2,TRBJ2-1,CASSSGGLAAYNEQFF,TGCGCCAGCAGTTCGGGCGGGCTAGCGGCCTACAATGAGCAGTTCTTC
.,TRBV2,.,TRBJ2-3,CATRSRGSSDTQYF,TGTGCCACCCGCTCTAGGGGTTCTTCAGATACGCAGTATTTT
.,TRBV5-1,.,TRBJ2-5,CASSLGGMGAGFQETQYF,TGCGCCAGCAGCTTGGGCGGGATGGGTGCGGGGTTTCAAGAGACCCAGTACTTC
.,TRBV7-6,.,TRBJ2-5,CASSTHTRTGETQYF,TGTGCCAGCAGCACCCATACTAGGACGGGGGAGACCCAGTACTTC
.,TRBV21-1,.,TRBJ1-3,CASSKDRGLPGNTIYF,TGTGCCAGCAGCAAAGATCGCGGGCTCCCTGGAAACACCATATATTTT
.,TRBV6-1,.,TRBJ1-2,CASSEVVGANYGYTF,TGTGCCAGCAGTGAAGTGGTAGGGGCGAACTATGGCTACACCTTC
.,TRBV10-3,.,TRBJ2-5,CAIQAGAQETQYF,TGTGCCATCCAAGCGGGCGCACAAGAGACCCAGTACTTC
.,TRBV4-1,TRBD1,TRBJ2-7,CASSQDRGLGYEQYF,TGCGCCAGCAGCCAAGACAGGGGGCTGGGTTACGAGCAGTACTTC
.,TRBV6-5,TRBD1,TRBJ1-2,CASSHRTGGYTF,TGTGCCAGCAGTCATAGGACAGGGGGCTACACCTTC
.,TRBV19,TRBD2,TRBJ2-5,CATMTSGGKETQYF,TGTGCCACCATGACTAGCGGGGGAAAAGAGACCCAGTACTTC
.,TRBV2,.,TRBJ2-7,CASSGGAAYEQYF,TGTGCCAGCAGTGGCGGCGCAGCCTACGAGCAGTACTTC
.,TRBV11-2,TRBD2,TRBJ2-5,CASSFRTSGRAGEETQYF,TGTGCCAGCAGCTTCCGGACTAGCGGGAGGGCCGGAGAAGAGACCCAGTACTTC
.,TRBV19,.,TRBJ1-1,CATTGGWTEAFF,TGTGCCACCACCGGGGGATGGACTGAAGCTTTCTTT
.,TRBV19,.,TRBJ1-5,CASSILFNQPQHF,TGTGCCAGTTCTATACTTTTCAATCAGCCCCAGCATTTT
.,TRBV9,.,TRBJ2-2,CASMPRTNTGELFF,TGTGCCAGCATGCCTAGAACGAACACCGGGGAGCTGTTTTTT
.,TRBV18,TRBD1,TRBJ2-2,CASSPRDRGIGELFF,TGTGCCAGCTCACCACGGGACAGGGGAATCGGGGAGCTGTTTTTT
.,TRBV5-5,.,TRBJ1-5,CASSLSSGPNQPQHF,TGTGCCAGCAGCTTGAGTTCAGGGCCCAATCAGCCCCAGCATTTT
once,TRBV7-2,.,TRBJ2-1,CASRGGANEQFF,TGTGCCAGCAGGGGGGGGGCCAATGAGCAGTTCTTC
.,TRBV6-5,.,TRBJ2-7,CASSYGASTYEQYF,TGTGCCAGCAGTTACGGGGCCAGCACCTACGAGCAGTACTTC
.,TRBV10-3,.,TRBJ2-3,CATGHPPGDTQYF,TGTGCCACGGGCCACCCTCCGGGGGATACGCAGTATTTT
few,TRBV30,TRBD1,TRBJ1-1,CAWRNGQGFEAFF,TGTGCCTGGAGGAACGGACAGGGATTTGAAGCTTTCTTT
.,TRBV28,TRBD1,TRBJ2-7,CASSLGDRAYEQYF,TGTGCCAGCAGTTTAGGGGACAGAGCCTACGAGCAGTACTTC